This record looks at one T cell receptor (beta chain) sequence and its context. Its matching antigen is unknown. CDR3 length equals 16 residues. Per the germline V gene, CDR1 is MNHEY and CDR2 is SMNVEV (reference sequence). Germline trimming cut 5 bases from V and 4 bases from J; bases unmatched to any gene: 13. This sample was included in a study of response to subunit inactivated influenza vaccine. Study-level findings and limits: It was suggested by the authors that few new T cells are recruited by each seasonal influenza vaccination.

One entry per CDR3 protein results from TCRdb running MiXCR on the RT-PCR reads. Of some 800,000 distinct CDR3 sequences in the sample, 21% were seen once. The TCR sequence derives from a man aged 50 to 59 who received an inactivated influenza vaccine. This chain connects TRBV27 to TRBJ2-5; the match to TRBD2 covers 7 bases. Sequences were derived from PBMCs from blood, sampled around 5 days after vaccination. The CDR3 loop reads CASSKYSGQIVETQYF. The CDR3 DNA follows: TGTGCCAGCAGTAAATATAGCGGGCAGATCGTAGAGACCCAGTACTTC.